Given below is one T cell receptor beta chain in context. This clone was found a few times. Which antigen it targets is not known. There are no base qualities to consult, and no much larger clone falls within one base. At the DNA level, this CDR3 is encoded by other sequences in the same sample as well. Trimming removed 3 bases from V and 0 bases from J; the gene matches leave 3 bases unexplained. From cysteine to phenylalanine, the CDR3 is 15 amino acids long. The sequence is cut down to CDR3 DNA, 45 bases in frame from base 1. According to the germline V gene, CDR1 reads MNHNS and CDR2 reads SASEGT. The data derive from a study of blood T cell repertoires in COVID-19 (TCRdb year 2020). In terms of the full investigation: The collaborator samples originated in the United States, Italy and Spain and spanned the acute and convalescent phases of COVID-19. Nearly every sample came with metadata listing a de-identified subject ID, COVID-19 status, age in years and sex. The dataset comprised deeply sampled blood TCRbeta repertoires from subjects exposed to, actively infected with, or recovered from COVID-19. The material from the prospective study consisted of cDNA or gDNA derived from T cells, B-cell-depleted T cells, or PBMCs. The repertoires were released in a freely available public database intended as a resource for research on the immune response to SARS-CoV-2. Where available, HLA class I and class II types were taken from metadata supplied by the sample provider and were not determined by assay-based typing. The samples were drawn from two sources: the first 160 participants of the ongoing ImmuneRACE study, and 950 to 1,500 subjects contributed by 6 global collaborators. Points the paper makes about the study in general: How much clinical and demographic metadata was included differed by source and by participant, and the metadata was provided uncurated.

TCRbeta CDR3 regions were amplified from genomic DNA using the immunoSEQ Assay, a bias-controlled multiplex PCR. The authors processed their data as follows. Within the assay, amplification of reference gene primers was used to estimate how many nucleated cells each sample contained. Sequence reads were collapsed and filtered to measure the absolute abundance of every unique TCRbeta CDR3 rearrangement. For each sample, productive Simpson clonality was calculated by taking the square root of Simpson's diversity index across productive rearrangements. TCRdb carries this immuneACCESS record with in-frame sequences only. Its versions omit some clonotypes, under half of them owing to an unresolved V gene in the studies checked, with the rest unexplained. V and J calls plus clone size are reproduced from that table; the DNA served to infer D and trimming. This sample holds around 260,000 clones; around 90% were observed only once. The top ten constitute 0.85% to 0.95% of the sample.

Samples from volunteer blood donors who had recovered from COVID-19 were contributed by a second Seattle source. The collaborating institutions used their own protocols to collect whole blood in K2EDTA tubes. For TCRbeta analysis, collaborators shipped samples as frozen whole blood, isolated PBMCs, or DNA extracted from either of those sample types. This chain is built from TRBV6-1 and TRBJ1-2; 8 junctional bases match TRBD1. The sample taken for sequencing was peripheral blood. The TCR originated in a woman aged 40 to 55 who had recovered from COVID-19. The CDR3 region: CASSDWTGPNYGYTF. Here is the DNA: TGTGCCAGCAGTGATTGGACAGGGCCTAACTATGGCTACACCTTC.